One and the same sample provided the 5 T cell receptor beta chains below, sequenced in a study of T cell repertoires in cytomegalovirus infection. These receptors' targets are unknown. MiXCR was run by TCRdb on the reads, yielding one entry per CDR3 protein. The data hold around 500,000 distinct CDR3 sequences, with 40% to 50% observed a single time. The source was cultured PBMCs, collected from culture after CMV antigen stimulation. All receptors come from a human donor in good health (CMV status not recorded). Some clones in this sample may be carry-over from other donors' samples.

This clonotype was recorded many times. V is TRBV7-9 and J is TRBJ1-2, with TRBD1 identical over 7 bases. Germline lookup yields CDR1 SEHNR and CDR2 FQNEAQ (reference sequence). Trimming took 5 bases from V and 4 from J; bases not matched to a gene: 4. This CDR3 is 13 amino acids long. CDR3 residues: CASSPQGPYGYTF. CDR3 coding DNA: TGTGCCAGCAGCCCACAGGGGCCCTATGGCTACACCTTC.

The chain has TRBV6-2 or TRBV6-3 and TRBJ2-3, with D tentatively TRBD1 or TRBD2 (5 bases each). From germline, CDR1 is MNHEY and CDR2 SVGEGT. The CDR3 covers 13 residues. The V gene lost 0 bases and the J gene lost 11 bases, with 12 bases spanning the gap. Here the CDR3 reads CASSYSGDLRQYF. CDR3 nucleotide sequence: TGTGCCAGCAGTTACTCCGGGGACCTTCGGCAGTATTTT.

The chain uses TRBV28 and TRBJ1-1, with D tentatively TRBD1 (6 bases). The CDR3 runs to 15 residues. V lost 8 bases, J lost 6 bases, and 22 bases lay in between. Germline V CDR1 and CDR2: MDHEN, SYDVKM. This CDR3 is CASGDNRDETSEAFF. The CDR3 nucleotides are TGTGCCAGCGGGGACAACAGGGACGAAACTTCTGAAGCTTTCTTT.

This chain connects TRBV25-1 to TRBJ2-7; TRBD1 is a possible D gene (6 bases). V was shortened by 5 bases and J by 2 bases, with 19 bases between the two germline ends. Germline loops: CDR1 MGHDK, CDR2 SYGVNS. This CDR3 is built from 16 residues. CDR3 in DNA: TGTGCCAGCAGTCTCCCCACCGGGACATTCACCTACGAGCAGTACTTC. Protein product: CASSLPTGTFTYEQYF.

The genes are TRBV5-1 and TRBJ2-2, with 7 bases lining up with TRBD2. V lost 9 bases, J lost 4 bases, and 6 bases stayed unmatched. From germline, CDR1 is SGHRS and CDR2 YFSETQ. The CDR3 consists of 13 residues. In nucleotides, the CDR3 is TGCGCCACCACCAGGGAGGGCACCGGGGAGCTGTTTTTT. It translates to CATTREGTGELFF.